The clone carrying this T cell receptor (beta chain) showed up many times. No antigen is known for it. Template switching by 5'RACE produced TCR cDNA, adding a universal primer site and UMIs. TCRdb reanalysed the 5' RACE reads using MiXCR and keeps one entry per CDR3 protein. The data show a few hundred thousand distinct CDR3 sequences, with approximately 4% seen just once and just under 20% held by the top ten. This sample was taken from a study of T cells after yellow fever vaccination. The study's findings and limits: Any FACS-sorted repertoire could hold abundant clonotypes that contaminate it from the bulk population. The booster response re-showed most primary clones: around 96% CD4, more than 70% CD8.

Germline V gene sequence: CDR1 LGHNA, CDR2 YNFKEQ. This CDR3 has 15 amino acids. V gave up 3 bases and J gave up 6 bases, with 18 bases separating them. This sequence joins TRBV4-2 and TRBJ2-7; D gene ambiguous. The sequence was obtained from a man between 18 and 35 years old who received the YFV17D yellow fever vaccine. The starting material was PBMCs, obtained 15 days after the yellow fever booster vaccination. The DNA of the CDR3 is TGTGCCAGCAGCCAGGCAGGCTCCCTGATTAGCGAGCAGTACTTC. It codes for CASSQAGSLISEQYF.